This T cell receptor beta chain was profiled in a study of CD8 T cells in ankylosing spondylitis. Study-wide points: Characteristic of ankylosing spondylitis blood, it appeared, was a TCR beta motif comprising several highly homologous variants.

V gave up 7 bases and J gave up 5 bases, with 11 bases separating them. There are 12 residues in the CDR3. CDR1 and CDR2 (germline): SQVTM, ANQGSEA. Remarks on this clonotype: The antigen is undetermined.

Making use of molecular barcodes, quantitative 5'-RACE generated TCR beta libraries. From the 5' RACE reads, TCRdb called clonotypes with MiXCR, one entry per CDR3 protein. The table shows under 950,000 distinct CDR3 sequences, with about 20% occurring only once. The chain combines TRBV29-1 with TRBJ2-2; D uncertain. This receptor was identified in a male donor with ankylosing spondylitis. Sequenced input: blood, either unsorted or a sorted T cell fraction (not recorded which). The CDR3 region has the DNA TGCAGCGCGACCTCATGGACCGGGGAGCTGTTTTTT. It is translated as CSATSWTGELFF.